Shown below are 16 T cell receptor beta chains from a single sample sequenced in a study of cytomegalovirus exposure and HLA in healthy donors. PCR was performed using 60 Vbeta and 13 Jbeta primers. Libraries were prepared by immunoSEQ multiplex PCR; TCRdb keeps only in-frame clonotypes and omits some of them. Counted here are some 150,000 clones, approximately 79% occurring once; the ten biggest clones make up about 5.9%. Material: PBMCs. The receptors were sampled from a man aged 45-65 years in good health and CMV-seropositive.

The J gene is TRBJ2-3, the V gene TRBV10-3; 7 nucleotides agree with TRBD1. This CDR3 contains 15 residues. J gave up 6 bases and V 2 bases, and 8 bases lay outside the gene matches. CDR1 and CDR2 (germline): ENHRY, SYGVKD. The CDR3 spells CAISETRQGMDTQYF. The CDR3 bases are TGTGCCATCAGTGAGACTAGACAGGGAATGGATACGCAGTATTTT.

This clone has more than one count but fewer than ten. The CDR3 sequence: CASSFFPSYTIYF. The DNA for the CDR3 is TGTGCCAGCAGTTTTTTCCCTTCCTACACCATATATTTT. The chain has TRBV28 and TRBJ1-3, with D hard to call. Trimming shortened V by 3 bases and J by 8 bases, and 11 bases separated the two germline ends. From germline, CDR1 is MDHEN and CDR2 SYDVKM. The CDR3 has 13 amino acids.

The CDR3 loop reads CASSLGSGGDYGYTF. The CDR3 DNA is TGCGCCAGCAGCTTGGGGTCGGGGGGAGACTATGGCTACACCTTC. The genes are TRBV5-1 and TRBJ1-2, with TRBD1 as a possible D gene (5 bases). Germline V gene data show CDR1 as SGHRS and CDR2 as YFSETQ. The V and J ends lost 0 bases and 3 bases respectively, with 12 bases between them. The CDR3 totals 15 residues.

This rearrangement joins TRBV2 to TRBJ1-2, with 7 positions matching TRBD1. Germline V gives CDR1 SNHLY, CDR2 FYNNEI. The J segment lost 4 bases and the V segment lost 3 bases, leaving 5 bases of the junction unmatched. The CDR3 has 14 residues. This chain's CDR3 is CASSEEGQSYGYTF. CDR3 nucleotides: TGTGCCAGCAGTGAGGAGGGACAGAGCTATGGCTACACCTTC.

V gene TRBV28 combines with J gene TRBJ2-7; 11 bases are shared with TRBD2. Trimming removed 5 bases from V and 7 bases from J; junction bases left unmatched: 7. This CDR3 spans 14 amino acids. CDR1 is MDHEN, CDR2 SYDVKM, per germline. CDR3 nucleotides: TGTGCCAGCAGTCCAGGACTAGCGGGCAGAGAGCAGTACTTC. It is translated as CASSPGLAGREQYF. The whole variable domain, filled in from reference TRBV28 and TRBJ2-7, reads DVKVTQSSRYLVKRTGEKVFLECVQDMDHENMFWYRQDPGLGLRLIYFSYDVKMKEKGDIPEGYSVSREKKERFSLILESASTNQTSMYLCASSPGLAGREQYFGPGTRLTVT.

The gene calls are TRBV5-1 and TRBJ2-3; D unresolved. The V and J ends lost 0 bases and 0 bases respectively, with 11 bases between them. The length of the CDR3 is 16 residues. In germline, CDR1 is SGHRS, CDR2 YFSETQ. The CDR3 nucleotides read TGCGCCAGCAGCTTGGTATCCAGTTCTAGCACAGATACGCAGTATTTT. This sequence encodes CASSLVSSSSTDTQYF.

The genes are TRBV5-4 and TRBJ1-4; 7 nucleotides line up with TRBD1. There are 15 residues in the CDR3. V shed 5 bases, J shed 0 bases, and the junction held 4 bases outside the gene matches. CDR1 and CDR2 (germline): SGHNT, YYREEE (reference sequence). The CDR3 reads CASRPGTATNEKLFF. In DNA form, the CDR3 reads TGTGCCAGCAGGCCCGGGACAGCAACTAATGAAAAACTGTTTTTT.

This clone was detected only a few times. This rearrangement joins TRBV6-1 to TRBJ1-5; TRBD1 agrees at 7 bases. V shed 6 bases, J shed 5 bases, and the junction held 4 bases outside the gene matches. The CDR3 is 13 residues long. From germline, CDR1 is MNHNS and CDR2 SASEGT. As DNA, the CDR3 is TGTGCCAGCAGCGACAGGGAGTATCAGCCCCAGCATTTT. This gives the protein CASSDREYQPQHF.

This rearrangement joins TRBV5-1 to TRBJ1-4; TRBD1 matches 9 bases. Trimming cost V 3 bases and J 5 bases; bases outside gene matches: 2. Germline CDR1 SGHRS, CDR2 YFSETQ. The CDR3 extends over 14 amino acids. The CDR3 is CASSSGTGNEKLFF. CDR3 coding DNA: TGCGCCAGCAGCTCCGGGACAGGGAATGAAAAACTGTTTTTT.

This clone came up a few times. This chain links TRBV28 with TRBJ1-2, with a tentative D call TRBD1 (5 bases). This CDR3 has 13 amino acids. V was cut by 5 bases and J by 4 bases, with 11 bases left in between. Germline V gene data show CDR1 as MDHEN and CDR2 as SYDVKM. The DNA for the CDR3 is TGTGCCAGCAGTGTCAGGGCATCCTATGGCTACACCTTC. Protein: CASSVRASYGYTF.

The chain carries TRBV7-9 and TRBJ1-5; D gene ambiguous. Trimming stripped 6 bases from V and 2 bases from J, with 8 bases between. The CDR3 extends over 13 amino acids. The germline CDR1 and CDR2 sequences are SEHNR and FQNEAQ (reference sequence). The CDR3 sequence: CASSIDGNQPQHF. CDR3 sequence (DNA): TGTGCCAGCAGTATAGATGGCAATCAGCCCCAGCATTTT.

The chain has TRBV27 and TRBJ2-1, with 7 bases fitting TRBD2. Germline V gene lookup returns CDR1 MNHEY and CDR2 SMNVEV (reference sequence). The V segment lost 3 bases and the J segment 7 bases; nucleotides outside the gene matches: 9. This CDR3 comprises 15 residues. The CDR3 protein is CASSFMREMRNEQFF. In DNA form, the CDR3 reads TGTGCCAGCAGTTTCATGCGGGAGATGAGGAATGAGCAGTTCTTC.

The chain uses TRBV19 and TRBJ2-4; 9 bases match TRBD1. The CDR3 runs to 20 residues. V shed 7 bases, J shed 9 bases, and the junction held 28 bases outside the gene matches. Per germline, CDR1 LNHDA and CDR2 SQIVND (reference sequence). The CDR3 nucleotides are TGTGCCAGTAACGTCCGAGGGACAGGGACGATGGGTGAGGGATCGAGCATTCAGTACTTC. It specifies CASNVRGTGTMGEGSSIQYF.

The rearrangement links TRBV5-1 to TRBJ1-1; TRBD1 might be the D (6 bases). The V end was cut by 4 bases, the J end by 1 base, with 11 bases between. This CDR3 region has 14 residues. Germline V gene data show CDR1 as SGHRS and CDR2 as YFSETQ. Here the CDR3 DNA reads TGCGCCAGCAGCCCTCAGACAGGGAACACTGAAGCTTTCTTT. This sequence encodes CASSPQTGNTEAFF.

The V gene is TRBV7-2, the J gene TRBJ2-7; D possibly corresponds to TRBD1 (5 bases). The V gene lost 6 bases and the J gene lost 0 bases, with 12 bases spanning the gap. Germline V gene data show CDR1 as SGHTA and CDR2 as FQGNSA. CDR3 length equals 14 residues. The CDR3 sequence is CASRRGSSSYEQYF. CDR3 in DNA: TGTGCCAGCAGAAGGGGCAGTAGCTCCTACGAGCAGTACTTC.

The J gene is TRBJ2-1, the V gene TRBV28, with 15 bases aligning to TRBD2. CDR3 size: 15 residues. Per germline, CDR1 MDHEN and CDR2 SYDVKM. V was clipped by 4 bases and J by 9 bases; unmatched bases: 4. In DNA form, the CDR3 reads TGTGCCAGCAGTTCGCCGGGACTAGCGGGAGGTGAGCAGTTCTTC. Protein product: CASSSPGLAGGEQFF.